This is a list of T cell receptor beta chains from one sample in a study of cytomegalovirus exposure and HLA in healthy donors. TCRdb's table, derived via immunoSEQ multiplex PCR, lists solely in-frame clones and lacks some. The sample contains about 130,000 clones, approximately 74% of which appear only once. The sequenced sample consisted of PBMCs. These receptors originate from a male donor in good health and CMV-seronegative. Each CDR3 is given with its conserved first and last residue. The D gene is left open where the match is weak. Clone size, where shown, is once, few, many, or a class for clones that have expanded.

. TRBJ1-1 12 TRBV10-2 . CASSGGQPEAFF TGCGCCAGCAGTGGTGGACAGCCTGAAGCTTTCTTT
TRBD1 TRBJ1-4 16 TRBV7-8 . CASSLDRGRNNEKLFF TGTGCCAGCAGCCTTGACAGGGGAAGAAATAATGAAAAACTGTTTTTT
TRBD1 TRBJ2-7 14 TRBV7-9 . CASSSRDRGYEQYF TGTGCCAGCAGCTCCCGGGACAGGGGTTACGAGCAGTACTTC
TRBD1 TRBJ1-2 20 TRBV28 once CASSPLDRGRVDSRIGGYTF TGTGCCAGTTCTCCACTCGACAGGGGGCGCGTGGATAGCCGGATAGGAGGCTACACCTTC
. TRBJ2-7 14 TRBV28 . CASSFRERYYEQYF TGTGCCAGCAGTTTCCGGGAGCGATACTACGAGCAGTACTTC
. TRBJ2-3 13 TRBV2 . CASSVGGPDTQYF TGTGCCAGCAGTGTGGGAGGCCCAGATACGCAGTATTTT
TRBD1 TRBJ2-1 15 TRBV5-6 . CASSRGTGGLDEQFF TGTGCCAGCAGCCGTGGGACAGGGGGTTTGGATGAGCAGTTCTTC
. TRBJ2-7 13 TRBV4-2 . CASSPRPTYEQYF TGTGCCAGCAGCCCGAGGCCCACCTACGAGCAGTACTTC
. TRBJ2-7 14 TRBV5-1 . CASGQAVAPYEQYF TGCGCCAGCGGCCAGGCGGTAGCGCCGTACGAGCAGTACTTC
TRBD2 TRBJ2-2 16 TRBV2 once CASSISGGGNTGELFF TGTGCCAGCAGTATTAGCGGGGGAGGTAACACCGGGGAGCTGTTTTTT
TRBD1 TRBJ1-2 15 TRBV25-1 . CASSEVGRQGGGYTF TGTGCCAGCAGTGAAGTTGGTCGACAGGGTGGAGGCTACACCTTC
. TRBJ2-3 15 TRBV4-2 . CASSQDQGYTDTQYF TGTGCCAGCAGCCAAGATCAGGGATACACAGATACGCAGTATTTT
. TRBJ2-7 11 TRBV20-1 . CSASGSYEQYF TGCAGTGCTAGCGGGAGTTACGAGCAGTACTTC
. TRBJ2-3 12 TRBV6-6 . CASRSSTDTQYF TGTGCCAGCAGATCTTCCACAGATACGCAGTATTTT
TRBD2 TRBJ2-1 16 TRBV5-1 once CASSLWSGGDKNEQFF TGCGCCAGCAGCTTGTGGAGTGGGGGGGATAAAAATGAGCAGTTCTTC
. TRBJ2-4 15 TRBV2 . CASSEIARAKNIQYF TGTGCCAGCAGTGAAATTGCGCGGGCCAAAAACATTCAGTACTTC
TRBD1 TRBJ1-6 21 TRBV7-6 . CASSPWVGGDSRSSYNSPLHF TGTGCCAGCAGCCCGTGGGTCGGGGGGGACAGCCGGAGCTCCTATAATTCACCCCTCCACTTT
. TRBJ2-3 14 TRBV27 . CASSRARDTDTQYF TGTGCCAGCAGCAGGGCTCGTGACACAGATACGCAGTATTTT
TRBD1 TRBJ2-7 15 TRBV27 . CASTSRQGVSHEQYF TGTGCCAGCACCAGCAGACAGGGGGTATCCCACGAGCAGTACTTC
. TRBJ2-5 15 TRBV5-8 few CASSLGSGAQETQYF TGTGCCAGCAGCTTGGGGTCCGGAGCTCAAGAGACCCAGTACTTC
TRBD2 TRBJ2-1 16 TRBV5-4 few CASSRGSGGLGDEQFF TGTGCCAGCAGCCGGGGATCGGGGGGGTTAGGAGATGAGCAGTTCTTC
TRBD1 TRBJ1-6 14 TRBV2 . CASDRDSRNSPLHF TGTGCCAGCGATCGGGACAGCCGTAATTCACCCCTCCACTTT
. TRBJ2-1 19 TRBV28 . CASSLWSIRSGSSYNEQFF TGTGCCAGCAGTTTATGGTCCATCCGTAGCGGCAGCTCCTACAATGAGCAGTTCTTC
. TRBJ2-1 13 TRBV19 . CASSHPGELEQFF TGTGCCAGTAGTCATCCGGGGGAACTTGAGCAGTTCTTC
. TRBJ1-1 15 TRBV25-1 . CASSLGGDPNTEAFF TGTGCCAGCAGTCTGGGGGGGGACCCGAACACTGAAGCTTTCTTT
TRBD2 TRBJ2-1 16 TRBV9 . CASSVGGGGDYNEQFF TGTGCCAGCAGCGTAGGAGGCGGGGGAGACTACAATGAGCAGTTCTTC
TRBD2 TRBJ2-1 16 TRBV11-3 . CASSLAGLVSYNEQFF TGTGCCAGCAGCTTAGCAGGACTAGTGTCCTACAATGAGCAGTTCTTC
. TRBJ1-3 15 TRBV30 . CAWRFRTFNLNTIYF TGTGCCTGGAGGTTTCGGACTTTCAATCTAAACACCATATATTTT
. TRBJ1-4 13 TRBV30 . CAWAPQGGEKLFF TGTGCCTGGGCTCCTCAGGGAGGTGAAAAACTGTTTTTT
TRBD1 TRBJ1-5 12 TRBV18 . CASGDSNQPQHF TGTGCCAGCGGGGACAGTAATCAGCCCCAGCATTTT
. TRBJ1-2 13 TRBV28 . CASSPRVYSGYTF TGTGCCAGCAGCCCCAGGGTTTACAGTGGCTACACCTTC
TRBD2 TRBJ2-5 16 TRBV9 . CASSVASGGSQETQYF TGTGCCAGCAGCGTAGCTAGCGGGGGGTCCCAAGAGACCCAGTACTTC
TRBD1 TRBJ2-5 13 TRBV2 . CASSPGQGGTQYF TGTGCCAGCAGTCCGGGACAGGGGGGGACCCAGTACTTC